Below are 12 T cell receptor beta chains sequenced from a single sample in a study of shared clonotypes between healthy human individuals. Naive CD8 cells comprised CD45RO-negative, CCR7-positively selected cells, excluding terminally differentiated effector memory CD45RA+ cells. Sequencing was performed with immunoSEQ multiplex PCR; in TCRdb, only in-frame clones are kept and a portion is missing. Of hundreds of thousands of clones in the sample, about 98% were seen once. Material: naive CD8+ T cells sorted from blood. These receptors were taken from a man aged 30-40 years in good health.

The chain joins TRBV25-1 to TRBJ2-7; tentatively, D is TRBD2 (7 bases). Looked up from germline, CDR1 is MGHDK and CDR2 is SYGVNS. The ends were cut back, 3 bases at V and 4 bases at J, with 10 bases in the middle. The length of the CDR3 is 13 residues. CDR3 sequence (DNA): TGTGCCAGCAGTGACAGGGGAGGGTACGAGCAGTACTTC. Its translation is CASSDRGGYEQYF.

The genes are TRBV28 and TRBJ2-7, with 8 bases lining up with TRBD1. CDR3 length equals 12 residues. Looked up from germline, CDR1 is MDHEN and CDR2 is SYDVKM. V trimming: 8 bases; J trimming: 3 bases; junction bases outside the gene matches: 3. CDR3 nucleotides: TGTGCCAGCTCGGGACAGGACTACGAGCAGTACTTC. Translation: CASSGQDYEQYF. The full variable domain, rest sourced from reference TRBV28 and TRBJ2-7, is DVKVTQSSRYLVKRTGEKVFLECVQDMDHENMFWYRQDPGLGLRLIYFSYDVKMKEKGDIPEGYSVSREKKERFSLILESASTNQTSMYLCASSGQDYEQYFGPGTRLTVT.

V gene TRBV29-1 combines with J gene TRBJ1-4; D is possibly TRBD1 (6 bases). V was shortened by 5 bases and J by 0 bases, with 13 bases between the two germline ends. This CDR3 contains 15 residues. Germline CDR1 SQVTM, CDR2 ANQGSEA. CDR3 amino acids: CSVTTGIATNEKLFF. CDR3 DNA sequence: TGCAGCGTTACGACAGGAATTGCAACTAATGAAAAACTGTTTTTT.

J is TRBJ2-2 and V is TRBV5-6, with D unclear. The germline CDR1 and CDR2 sequences are SGHDT and YYEEEE. This CDR3 has 15 amino acids. V was trimmed by 2 bases and J by 2 bases, leaving 10 bases between them. CDR3 sequence reads: CASSLDPTNTGELFF. CDR3 in DNA: TGTGCCAGCAGCTTAGACCCCACTAACACCGGGGAGCTGTTTTTT. The variable domain in full, completed from reference TRBV5-6 and TRBJ2-2, reads DAGVTQSPTHLIKTRGQQVTLRCSPKSGHDTVSWYQQALGQGPQFIFQYYEEEERQRGNFPDRFSGHQFPNYSSELNVNALLLGDSALYLCASSLDPTNTGELFFGEGSRLTVL.

This clone has a single count. The chain combines TRBV30 with TRBJ2-2, with unresolved D. The CDR3 spans 15 residues. Germline V CDR1 and CDR2: GTSNPN, SVGIG (reference sequence). Between the trimmed V and J ends, which lost 5 bases and 0 bases, there was a span of 13 bases. This CDR3 is CAWVPRLANTGELFF. Written as DNA, the CDR3 is TGTGCCTGGGTACCTCGGTTAGCGAACACCGGGGAGCTGTTTTTT.

This clone was found once. This CDR3 is CASSLARDRETEAFF. Written as DNA, the CDR3 is TGTGCCAGCAGCTTAGCCCGGGACAGGGAGACTGAAGCTTTCTTT. The chain couples TRBV7-2 to TRBJ1-1; 9 positions agree with TRBD1. V gave up 0 bases and J gave up 5 bases; unmatched junction bases: 4. The CDR3 has 15 residues. Germline CDR1 and CDR2: SGHTA and FQGNSA. Variable domain in full (rest from reference TRBV7-2 and TRBJ1-1): GAGVSQSPSNKVTEKGKDVELRCDPISGHTALYWYRQSLGQGLEFLIYFQGNSAPDKSGLPSDRFSAERTGGSVSTLTIQRTQQEDSAVYLCASSLARDRETEAFFGQGTRLTVV.

This chain joins TRBV25-1 and TRBJ2-1; 15 positions agree with TRBD2. CDR1 and CDR2 from the germline V gene are MGHDK and SYGVNS. The trim removed 6 bases at V and 7 bases at J, leaving 7 bases unmatched. The CDR3 is made up of 16 amino acids. CDR3 protein: CASRPLGTSGGNEQFF. Written as DNA, the CDR3 is TGTGCCAGCAGGCCCCTCGGGACTAGCGGGGGGAATGAGCAGTTCTTC.

With respect to this clone: One junction end does not reproduce the germline sequence, and a read error may be involved. V gene TRBV7-7 combines with J gene TRBJ1-1; TRBD1 aligns across 7 bases. The CDR3 runs to 14 residues. CDR1 and CDR2 (germline): SSHAT, FNYEAQ (reference sequence). CDR3 DNA: TGTGCTAGCAGCTTATACCTTGGACAGGATGAAGCTTTCTTT. This translates into CASSLYLGQDEAFF.

This rearrangement joins TRBV5-1 to TRBJ2-7; 9 bases align to TRBD1. With V trimmed by 2 bases and J by 5 bases, 11 bases remained unmatched. The V gene's germline CDR1 is SGHRS and CDR2 YFSETQ. This CDR3 has 16 residues. The CDR3 nucleotides read TGCGCCAGCAGCTTCTTACCCGGGACAGGGTCGGACGAGCAGTACTTC. Protein sequence: CASSFLPGTGSDEQYF.

The chain combines TRBV11-2 with TRBJ2-5, with 9 bases matching TRBD2. The CDR3 covers 17 residues. Germline-derived CDR1 and CDR2 are SGHAT and FQNNGV. Unmatched junction bases numbered 7, after V lost 0 bases and J lost 2 bases. CDR3 DNA: TGTGCCAGCAGCTTAGACACGTCTAGCGGGGATCAAGAGACCCAGTACTTC. Protein sequence: CASSLDTSSGDQETQYF.

The rearrangement links TRBV13 to TRBJ2-1, with TRBD2 as a possible D gene (6 bases). The CDR3 consists of 16 residues. CDR1 is PRHDT and CDR2 is FYEKMQ in the germline V gene (reference sequence). The germline V and J ends were trimmed by 1 base and 2 bases, with 12 bases remaining between them. CDR3 DNA sequence: TGTGCCAGCAGCTTAGACGGGACTCCAACCTACAATGAGCAGTTCTTC. Its protein product is CASSLDGTPTYNEQFF.

The chain joins TRBV7-9 to TRBJ1-5, with a possible D match to TRBD1 (5 bases). V gave up 4 bases and J gave up 7 bases, with 14 bases separating them. This CDR3 spans 14 amino acids. Germline V gene data show CDR1 as SEHNR and CDR2 as FQNEAQ (reference sequence). The CDR3 region is CASSSSRDYQPQHF. CDR3 DNA: TGTGCCAGCAGCTCATCCAGGGATTACCAGCCCCAGCATTTT.